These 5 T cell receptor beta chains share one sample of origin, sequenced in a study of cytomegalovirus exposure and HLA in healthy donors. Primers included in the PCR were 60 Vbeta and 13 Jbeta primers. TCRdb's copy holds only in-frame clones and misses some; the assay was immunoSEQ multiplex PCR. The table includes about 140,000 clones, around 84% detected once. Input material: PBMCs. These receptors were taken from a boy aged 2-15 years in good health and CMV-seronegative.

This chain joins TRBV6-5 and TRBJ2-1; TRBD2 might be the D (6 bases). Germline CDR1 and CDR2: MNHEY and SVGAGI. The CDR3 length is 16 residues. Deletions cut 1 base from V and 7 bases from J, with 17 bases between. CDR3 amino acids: CASSYFQVAGTNEQFF. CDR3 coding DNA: TGTGCCAGCAGTTACTTCCAAGTTGCGGGAACGAATGAGCAGTTCTTC.

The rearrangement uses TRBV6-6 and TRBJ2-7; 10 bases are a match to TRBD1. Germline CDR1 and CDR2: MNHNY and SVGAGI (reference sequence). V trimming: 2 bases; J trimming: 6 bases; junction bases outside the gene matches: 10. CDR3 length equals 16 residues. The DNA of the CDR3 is TGTGCCAGCAGTTACCCATCGACAGGGGGCCGTGGCGAGCAGTACTTC. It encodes CASSYPSTGGRGEQYF.

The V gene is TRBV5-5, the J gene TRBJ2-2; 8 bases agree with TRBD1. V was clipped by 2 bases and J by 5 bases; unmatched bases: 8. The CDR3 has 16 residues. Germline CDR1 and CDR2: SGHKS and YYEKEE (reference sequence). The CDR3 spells CASSFDGQGWTGELFF. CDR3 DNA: TGTGCCAGCAGCTTCGACGGACAGGGATGGACCGGGGAGCTGTTTTTT.

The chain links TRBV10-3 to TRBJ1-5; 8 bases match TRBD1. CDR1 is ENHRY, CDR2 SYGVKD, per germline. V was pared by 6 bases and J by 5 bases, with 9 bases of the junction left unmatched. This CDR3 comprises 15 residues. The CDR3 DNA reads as TGTGCCATCAGCCAACAGGGGGGGCCCGATCAGCCCCAGCATTTT. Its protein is CAISQQGGPDQPQHF.

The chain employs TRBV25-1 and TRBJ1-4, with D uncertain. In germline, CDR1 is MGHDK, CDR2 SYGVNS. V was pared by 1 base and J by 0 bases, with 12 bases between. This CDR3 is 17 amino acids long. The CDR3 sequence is CASSESVAISTNEKLFF. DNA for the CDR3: TGTGCCAGCAGTGAATCAGTGGCAATCTCAACTAATGAAAAACTGTTTTTT.